This T cell receptor (beta chain) came from a study of blood T cell repertoires in COVID-19. Study-wide background: The origin of the acute and convalescent COVID-19 samples was the United States, Italy and Spain.

Per the original methods: Reference gene primer amplification yielded estimated nucleated cell counts. Sequencing used immunoSEQ multiplex PCR; TCRdb keeps in-frame clones, though not all of them. That table is the source of V, J and clone size, and D and trimming were worked out from the DNA. The sample holds a few hundred thousand clones, about 89% seen once. In terms of age and location, participants ranged from roughly 18 to 89 years and lived in under 30 US areas. Participants were placed into cohorts based on the clinical history they reported. Material for sequencing was PBMCs or T cells enriched from blood (not recorded which). The sequence derives from a woman in her thirties or forties who had been exposed to COVID-19.

This chain's CDR3 is CASRDRGREQYF. DNA for the CDR3: TGTGCCAGCCGGGACAGGGGGCGCGAGCAGTACTTC. V and J are TRBV5-6 and TRBJ2-7; 12 nucleotides match TRBD1. There are 12 residues in the CDR3. Germline values: CDR1 SGHDT, CDR2 YYEEEE. Trimming removed 7 bases from V and 6 bases from J; junction bases left unmatched: 2.